This T cell receptor beta chain was profiled in a study of T cell repertoires in cytomegalovirus infection. Whole-study context: CMV epitopes in the study were HLA-C-restricted (recently identified) and HLA-B-restricted (well studied). Public TCR beta signature analysis indicated the presence of both CMV infection and matching HLA type. Notes on the study in general: In two of eight donors, the top clonotype was HLA-C-restricted CMV-specific. Carriage of CMV together with the relevant HLA was identifiable through cumulative public TCR beta family frequency.

This clonotype turned up a few times. Antigen specificity is unknown. CDR1 is SEHNR and CDR2 is FQNEAQ in the germline V gene (reference sequence). The CDR3 is 16 amino acids. The germline V and J ends were trimmed by 4 bases and 5 bases, with 20 bases remaining between them. Each CDR3 protein is one row after TCRdb ran MiXCR on the reads. The table includes approximately 990,000 distinct CDR3 sequences, about 33% detected once. The chain links TRBV7-9 to TRBJ2-5; D is perhaps TRBD1 or TRBD2 (5 bases each). Material: cultured CD8+ T cells from PBMCs, obtained from culture after CMV antigen stimulation. This sequence was found in a human donor in good health (CMV status not recorded). Some clones in this sample may be carry-over from other donors' samples. CDR3 region: CASSSRVLGPSETQYF. Written as DNA, the CDR3 is TGTGCCAGCAGCTCGAGGGTACTGGGGCCCAGCGAGACCCAGTACTTC. Using reference TRBV7-9 and TRBJ2-5 for the parts outside the CDR3, the full variable domain is DTGVSQNPRHKITKRGQNVTFRCDPISEHNRLYWYRQTLGQGPEFLTYFQNEAQLEKSRLLSDRFSAERPKGSFSTLEIQRTEQGDSAMYLCASSSRVLGPSETQYFGPGTRLLVL.